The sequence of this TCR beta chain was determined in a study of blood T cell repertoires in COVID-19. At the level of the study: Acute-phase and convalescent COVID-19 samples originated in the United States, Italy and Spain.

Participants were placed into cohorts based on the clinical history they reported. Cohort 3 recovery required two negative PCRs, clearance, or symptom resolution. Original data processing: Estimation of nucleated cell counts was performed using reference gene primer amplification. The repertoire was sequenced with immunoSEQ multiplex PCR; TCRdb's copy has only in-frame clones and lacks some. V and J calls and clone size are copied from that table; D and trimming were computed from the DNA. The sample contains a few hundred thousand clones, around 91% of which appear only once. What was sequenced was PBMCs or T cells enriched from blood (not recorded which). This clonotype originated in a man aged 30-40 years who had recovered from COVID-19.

The CDR3 here is CASSPTSGKNEQFF. CDR3 sequence (DNA): TGCGCCAGCAGCCCTACTAGCGGGAAGAATGAGCAGTTCTTC. The chain links TRBV5-1 to TRBJ2-1; 10 nucleotides line up with TRBD2. Looked up from germline, CDR1 is SGHRS and CDR2 is YFSETQ. The CDR3 covers 14 residues. J was trimmed by 7 bases and V by 4 bases; bases with no gene match: 5.